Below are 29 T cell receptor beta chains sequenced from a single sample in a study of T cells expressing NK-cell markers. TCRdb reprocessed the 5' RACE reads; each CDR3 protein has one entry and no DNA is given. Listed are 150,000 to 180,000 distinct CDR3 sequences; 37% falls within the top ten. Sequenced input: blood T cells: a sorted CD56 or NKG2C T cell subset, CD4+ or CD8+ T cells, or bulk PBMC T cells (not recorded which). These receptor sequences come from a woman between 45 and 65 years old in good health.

CDR3 sequence reads: CATSDGGEQFF. The V and J genes are TRBV24-1 and TRBJ2-1. Per germline, CDR1 KGHDR and CDR2 SFDVKD. The CDR3 extends over 11 amino acids.

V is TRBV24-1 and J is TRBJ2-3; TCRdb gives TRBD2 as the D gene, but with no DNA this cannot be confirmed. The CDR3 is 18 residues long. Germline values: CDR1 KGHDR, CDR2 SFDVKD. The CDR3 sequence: CATSDRLAGGSSTDTQYF.

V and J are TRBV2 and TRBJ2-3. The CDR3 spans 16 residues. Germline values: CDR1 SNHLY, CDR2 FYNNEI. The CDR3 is CASRGSGHGGTDTQYF.

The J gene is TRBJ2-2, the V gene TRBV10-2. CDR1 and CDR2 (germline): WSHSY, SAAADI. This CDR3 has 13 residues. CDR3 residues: CASSETDTGELFF.

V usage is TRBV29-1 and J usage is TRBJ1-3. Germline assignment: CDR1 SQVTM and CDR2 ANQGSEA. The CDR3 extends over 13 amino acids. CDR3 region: CSVVTGSGNTIYF.

CDR3 residues: CASGSSAYNEQFF. The rearrangement joins TRBV4-1 to TRBJ2-1. Per the germline V gene, CDR1 is MGHRA and CDR2 is YSYEKL. The CDR3 runs 13 residues.

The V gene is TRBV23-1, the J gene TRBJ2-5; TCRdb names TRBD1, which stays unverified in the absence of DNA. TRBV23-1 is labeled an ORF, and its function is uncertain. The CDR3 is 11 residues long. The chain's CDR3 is CASPLIATQYF.

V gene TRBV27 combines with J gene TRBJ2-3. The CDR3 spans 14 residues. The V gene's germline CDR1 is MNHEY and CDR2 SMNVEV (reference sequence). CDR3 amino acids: CASSSDGNTDTQYF.

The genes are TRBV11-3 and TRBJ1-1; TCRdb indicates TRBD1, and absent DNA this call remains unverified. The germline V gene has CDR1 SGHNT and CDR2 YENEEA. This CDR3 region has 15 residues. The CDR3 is CASSARGTANTEAFF.

CDR3 amino acids: CSASTGGNTEAFF. The chain combines TRBV20-1 with TRBJ1-1; TCRdb's D gene call, TRBD1, goes unchecked for lack of DNA. Germline CDR1 DFQATT, CDR2 SNEGSKA (reference sequence). This CDR3 has 13 residues.

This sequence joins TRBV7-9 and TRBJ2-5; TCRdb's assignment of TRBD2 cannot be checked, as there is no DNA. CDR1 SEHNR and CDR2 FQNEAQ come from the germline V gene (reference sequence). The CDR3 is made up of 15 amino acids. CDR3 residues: CASSDVRVAQETQYF. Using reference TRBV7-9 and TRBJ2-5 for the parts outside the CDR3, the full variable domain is DTGVSQNPRHKITKRGQNVTFRCDPISEHNRLYWYRQTLGQGPEFLTYFQNEAQLEKSRLLSDRFSAERPKGSFSTLEIQRTEQGDSAMYLCASSDVRVAQETQYFGPGTRLLVL.

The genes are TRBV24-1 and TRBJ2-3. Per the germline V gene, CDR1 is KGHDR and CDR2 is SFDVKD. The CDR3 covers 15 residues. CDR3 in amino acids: CATSDLRDNTDTQYF.

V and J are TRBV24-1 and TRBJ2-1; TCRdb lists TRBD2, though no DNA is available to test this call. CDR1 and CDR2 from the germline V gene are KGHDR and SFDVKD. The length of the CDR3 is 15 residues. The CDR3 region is CATSAKGPLNNEQFF.

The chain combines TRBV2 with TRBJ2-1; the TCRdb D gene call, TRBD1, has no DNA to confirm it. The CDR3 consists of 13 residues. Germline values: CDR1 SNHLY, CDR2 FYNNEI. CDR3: CASTLLGGREQFF.

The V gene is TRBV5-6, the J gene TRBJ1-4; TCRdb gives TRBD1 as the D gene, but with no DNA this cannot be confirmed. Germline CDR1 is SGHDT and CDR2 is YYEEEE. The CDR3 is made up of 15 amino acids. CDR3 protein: CASNFGTAKNEKLFF.

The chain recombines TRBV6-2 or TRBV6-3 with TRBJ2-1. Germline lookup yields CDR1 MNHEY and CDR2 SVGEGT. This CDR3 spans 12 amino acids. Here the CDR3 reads CASSYFGEEQFF.

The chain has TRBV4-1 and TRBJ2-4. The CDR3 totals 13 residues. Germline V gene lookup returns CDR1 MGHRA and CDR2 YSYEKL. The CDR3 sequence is CASSQVEKNIQYF.

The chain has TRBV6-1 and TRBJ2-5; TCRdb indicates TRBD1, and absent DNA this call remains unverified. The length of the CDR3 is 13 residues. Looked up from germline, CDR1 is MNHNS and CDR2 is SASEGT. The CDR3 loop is CASSDPDREAQYF.

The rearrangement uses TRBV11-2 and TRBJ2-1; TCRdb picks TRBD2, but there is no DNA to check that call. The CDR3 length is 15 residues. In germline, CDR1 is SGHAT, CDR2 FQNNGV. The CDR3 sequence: CASSPDSGSYNEQFF.

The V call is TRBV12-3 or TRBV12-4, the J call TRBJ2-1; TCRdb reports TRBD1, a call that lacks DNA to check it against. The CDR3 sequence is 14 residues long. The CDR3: CASSQGGGNNEQFF.

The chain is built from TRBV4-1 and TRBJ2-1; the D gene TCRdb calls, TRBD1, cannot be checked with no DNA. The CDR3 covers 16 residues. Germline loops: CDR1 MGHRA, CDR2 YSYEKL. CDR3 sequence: CASSLLGHPQRNEQFF.

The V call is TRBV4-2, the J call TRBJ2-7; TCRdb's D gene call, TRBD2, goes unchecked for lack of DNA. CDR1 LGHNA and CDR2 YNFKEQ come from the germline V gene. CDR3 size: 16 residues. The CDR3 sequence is CASSQEGGTSAYEQYF.

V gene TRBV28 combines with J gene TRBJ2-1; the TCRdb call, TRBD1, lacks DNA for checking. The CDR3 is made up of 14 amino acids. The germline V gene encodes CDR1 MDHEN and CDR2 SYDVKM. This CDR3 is CARGRSGGYGEQFF.

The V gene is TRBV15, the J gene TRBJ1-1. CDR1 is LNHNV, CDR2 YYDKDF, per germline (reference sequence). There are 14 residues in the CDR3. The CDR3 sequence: CATSRDHGGAEAFF.

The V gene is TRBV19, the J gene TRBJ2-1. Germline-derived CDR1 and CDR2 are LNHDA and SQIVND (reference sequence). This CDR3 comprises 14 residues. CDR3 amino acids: CASSLLTAYNEQFF.

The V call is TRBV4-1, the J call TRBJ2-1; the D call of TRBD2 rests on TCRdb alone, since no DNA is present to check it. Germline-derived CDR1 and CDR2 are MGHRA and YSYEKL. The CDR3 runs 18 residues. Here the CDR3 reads CASSQASLGGRAIDEQFF.

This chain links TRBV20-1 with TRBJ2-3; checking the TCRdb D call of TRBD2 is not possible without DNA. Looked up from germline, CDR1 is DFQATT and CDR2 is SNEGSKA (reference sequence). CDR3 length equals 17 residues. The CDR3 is CSARDPLLAGDPDTQYF.

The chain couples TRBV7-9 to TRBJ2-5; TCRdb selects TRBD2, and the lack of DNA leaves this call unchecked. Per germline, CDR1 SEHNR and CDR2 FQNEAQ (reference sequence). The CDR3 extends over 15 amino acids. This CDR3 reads CASSFLAGGPETQYF. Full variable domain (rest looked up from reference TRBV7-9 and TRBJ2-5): DTGVSQNPRHKITKRGQNVTFRCDPISEHNRLYWYRQTLGQGPEFLTYFQNEAQLEKSRLLSDRFSAERPKGSFSTLEIQRTEQGDSAMYLCASSFLAGGPETQYFGPGTRLLVL.

This chain's CDR3 is CASSSIAGGLRDTQYF. The chain has TRBV7-2 and TRBJ2-3; no DNA is available, so the TRBD2 call from TCRdb remains unchecked. The germline gives CDR1 SGHTA, CDR2 FQGNSA. This CDR3 region has 16 residues.